This TCR beta chain was sequenced during a study of T cell responses to AZD1222 COVID-19 vaccine. Points from the study as a whole: As reported, nearly half of all spike-specific TCRs target variant regions that are unmutated. Vaccine-associated CD4 TCRs spanned spike, dominant at 160-218 and 743-854.

A word on this clone: Antigen: not known.

Measured with immunoSEQ multiplex PCR; TCRdb has only the in-frame clones, and not every one. Among about 180,000 clones listed, about 90% were seen once. This TCR came from an adult who received the AZD1222 COVID-19 vaccine. The sequences come from peripheral blood, collected 28 days after the second AZD1222 dose.

As DNA, the CDR3 is TGTGCCAGCAGCCAGAGCGGAGCTACGGAGCAGTACTTC. Residues: CASSQSGATEQYF. The rearrangement links TRBV3-1 (or the pseudogene TRBV3-2) to TRBJ2-7, with TRBD2 as a possible D gene (5 bases). Germline V gene sequence: CDR1 LGHDT, CDR2 YNNKEL (reference sequence). V was shortened by 3 bases and J by 7 bases, with 13 bases between the two germline ends. The length of the CDR3 is 13 residues.